This is a list of T cell receptor beta chains from one sample in a study of regulatory T cells in long-lasting Graves disease. Each CDR3 protein is one row after TCRdb ran MiXCR on the multiplex PCR reads. This sample has 600,000 to 650,000 distinct CDR3 sequences, with roughly 16% found just once. These records were also assigned to another study, of T cells in Graves' hyperthyroidism and ophthalmopathy.

The sequencing used peripheral blood mononuclear cells (PBMCs), collected at new diagnosis, from a patient treated with antithyroid drugs. These receptors were taken from a woman between 25 and 40 years old with Graves disease. Both conserved end residues are part of each CDR3. D genes are given only for firm matches. The size of a clone is reported for some rows only, either as once, few or many, or as a class for expanded clones.

size: many
D: .
V: TRBV7-2
J: TRBJ1-4
CDR3: CASSVGIVGEKLFF
DNA: TGTGCCAGCAGCGTAGGCATAGTGGGTGAAAAACTGTTTTTT

size: .
D: .
V: TRBV29-1
J: TRBJ2-5
CDR3: CSVGQRAETQYF
DNA: TGCAGCGTAGGACAAAGGGCAGAGACCCAGTACTTC

size: many
D: TRBD1
V: TRBV28
J: TRBJ1-1
CDR3: CASSSRGMAFF
DNA: TGTGCCAGCAGTTCCAGGGGGATGGCTTTCTTT

size: few
D: .
V: TRBV3-1
J: TRBJ2-3
CDR3: CASSHGSLNTDTQYF
DNA: TGTGCCAGCAGCCACGGGAGCCTTAACACAGATACGCAGTATTTT

size: .
D: .
V: TRBV7-8
J: TRBJ2-3
CDR3: CASSFGTPDTQYF
DNA: TGTGCCAGCAGCTTTGGGACTCCCGATACGCAGTATTTT

size: .
D: TRBD2
V: TRBV2
J: TRBJ2-7
CDR3: CASSLQREGEQYF
DNA: TGTGCCAGCAGTCTCCAGCGGGAGGGTGAGCAGTACTTC

size: .
D: .
V: TRBV3-1
J: TRBJ1-3
CDR3: CASSQDSSNTIYF
DNA: TGTGCCAGCAGCCAAGACTCGAGTAACACCATATATTTT

size: many
D: .
V: TRBV14
J: TRBJ2-5
CDR3: CASSQDDRTLLQQETQYF
DNA: TGTGCCAGCAGCCAAGACGATAGGACGCTACTACAGCAAGAGACCCAGTACTTC

size: .
D: TRBD1
V: TRBV7-3
J: TRBJ2-2
CDR3: CASSEGTANTGELFF
DNA: TGCGCCAGCAGCGAGGGGACAGCGAACACCGGGGAGCTGTTTTTT

size: few
D: .
V: TRBV20-1
J: TRBJ2-2
CDR3: CSARAPGAVNTGELFF
DNA: TGCAGTGCTAGGGCCCCCGGGGCAGTCAACACCGGGGAGCTGTTTTTT

size: many
D: TRBD2
V: TRBV28
J: TRBJ2-1
CDR3: CASSPAAGGTSGSSYNEQFF
DNA: TGTGCCAGCAGTCCGGCGGCAGGGGGGACTAGCGGGAGCTCCTACAATGAGCAGTTCTTC

size: .
D: TRBD1
V: TRBV28
J: TRBJ2-7
CDR3: CASRGTGGTSSYEQYF
DNA: TGTGCCAGCAGAGGGACAGGGGGGACAAGCTCCTACGAGCAGTACTTC

size: few
D: .
V: TRBV7-3
J: TRBJ2-5
CDR3: CASSLRNLETQYF
DNA: TGTGCCAGCAGCTTAAGGAATCTGGAGACCCAGTACTTC

size: many
D: TRBD2
V: TRBV28
J: TRBJ2-7
CDR3: CASSLGPLANYEQYF
DNA: TGTGCCAGCAGTTTGGGACCACTAGCGAACTACGAGCAGTACTTC

size: many
D: .
V: TRBV28
J: TRBJ2-7
CDR3: CASIGTFGNYEQYF
DNA: TGTGCCAGCATTGGGACTTTTGGTAACTACGAGCAGTACTTC

size: few
D: TRBD1
V: TRBV7-2
J: TRBJ2-7
CDR3: CASSLRWGGQGQGAREQYF
DNA: TGTGCCAGCAGCTTAAGATGGGGGGGTCAGGGACAGGGGGCGCGCGAGCAGTACTTC

size: .
D: .
V: TRBV5-1
J: TRBJ2-7
CDR3: CASSPNRIASYEQYF
DNA: TGCGCCAGCAGCCCAAACAGAATTGCCTCCTACGAGCAGTACTTC

size: many
D: .
V: TRBV11-2
J: TRBJ2-2
CDR3: CASSPRLTGELFF
DNA: TGTGCCAGCAGCCCGCGATTAACCGGGGAGCTGTTTTTT

size: few
D: TRBD1
V: TRBV10-3
J: TRBJ1-6
CDR3: CAIRAGGFNSPLHF
DNA: TGTGCCATCAGGGCAGGGGGGTTTAATTCACCCCTCCACTTT

size: .
D: .
V: TRBV20-1
J: TRBJ2-5
CDR3: CSARDRLPPRVRYF
DNA: TGCAGTGCTAGAGATCGGCTACCACCAAGAGTTCGGTACTTC

size: many
D: TRBD2
V: TRBV3-1
J: TRBJ2-5
CDR3: CASSRTSGRLQETQYF
DNA: TGTGCCAGCAGCCGAACTAGCGGGAGGCTACAAGAGACCCAGTACTTC

size: .
D: TRBD2
V: TRBV9
J: TRBJ2-7
CDR3: CASSVDKQRGRDSYEQYF
DNA: TGTGCCAGCAGCGTAGATAAACAGCGGGGCCGAGACTCCTACGAGCAGTACTTC

size: many
D: TRBD2
V: TRBV2
J: TRBJ2-1
CDR3: CASKREANGEQFF
DNA: TGTGCCAGCAAGCGGGAGGCCAACGGGGAGCAGTTCTTC

size: .
D: TRBD1
V: TRBV7-2
J: TRBJ1-2
CDR3: CASSLGGTGGADGYTF
DNA: TGTGCCAGCAGCTTAGGCGGGACAGGGGGCGCAGATGGCTACACCTTC

size: many
D: TRBD2
V: TRBV7-8
J: TRBJ2-2
CDR3: CASSFLAGGENTGELFF
DNA: TGTGCCAGCAGCTTTCTAGCGGGAGGGGAGAACACCGGGGAGCTGTTTTTT

size: many
D: .
V: TRBV12-3/TRBV12-4
J: TRBJ2-2
CDR3: CASSFSARSLFF
DNA: TGTGCCAGCAGTTTTTCTGCTAGGAGTCTGTTTTTT

size: .
D: TRBD2
V: TRBV29-1
J: TRBJ2-1
CDR3: CSVEVESGLAGYNEQFF
DNA: TGCAGCGTTGAAGTCGAATCGGGTCTAGCGGGGTACAATGAGCAGTTCTTC

size: few
D: TRBD2
V: TRBV7-9
J: TRBJ2-7
CDR3: CASSLDWGGRADYEQYF
DNA: TGTGCCAGCAGCTTGGATTGGGGCGGGAGGGCCGACTACGAGCAGTACTTC

size: .
D: .
V: TRBV29-1
J: TRBJ1-2
CDR3: CSVARGDHGYTF
DNA: TGCAGCGTCGCCCGAGGGGACCATGGCTACACCTTC

size: few
D: .
V: TRBV20-1
J: TRBJ1-5
CDR3: CSAREAGKESQPQHF
DNA: TGCAGTGCTAGAGAGGCAGGGAAAGAGAGTCAGCCCCAGCATTTT

size: .
D: TRBD1
V: TRBV3-1
J: TRBJ2-7
CDR3: CASSQQTGAPHEQYF
DNA: TGTGCCAGCAGCCAACAGACAGGGGCGCCCCACGAGCAGTACTTC

size: few
D: .
V: TRBV3-1
J: TRBJ1-4
CDR3: CASSQVSEKLFF
DNA: TGTGCCAGCAGCCAAGTCTCAGAAAAACTGTTTTTT

size: once
D: .
V: TRBV6-2/TRBV6-3
J: TRBJ1-3
CDR3: CASSSDRDISGNTIYF
DNA: TGTGCCAGCAGTTCTGACAGAGACATCTCTGGAAACACCATATATTTT

size: .
D: .
V: TRBV19
J: TRBJ2-5
CDR3: CASSMEPYQETQYF
DNA: TGTGCCAGTAGTATGGAGCCGTACCAAGAGACCCAGTACTTC

size: few
D: .
V: TRBV30
J: TRBJ2-3
CDR3: CSGARSDTQYF
DNA: TGTTCGGGAGCGAGGTCAGATACGCAGTATTTT

size: many
D: .
V: TRBV30
J: TRBJ2-1
CDR3: CAWSPLAGYNEQFF
DNA: TGTGCCTGGAGTCCGCTGGCCGGCTACAATGAGCAGTTCTTC

size: .
D: .
V: TRBV7-9
J: TRBJ1-1
CDR3: CASSPPTEAFF
DNA: TGTGCCAGCAGCCCCCCCACTGAAGCTTTCTTT

size: many
D: .
V: TRBV2
J: TRBJ2-3
CDR3: CASRRVTDTQYF
DNA: TGTGCCAGCAGGAGGGTCACAGATACGCAGTATTTT

size: once
D: TRBD1
V: TRBV15
J: TRBJ2-7
CDR3: CATSSPSRQGVYEQYF
DNA: TGTGCCACCAGCAGCCCGTCGAGACAGGGGGTCTACGAGCAGTACTTC

size: few
D: TRBD1
V: TRBV19
J: TRBJ2-1
CDR3: CASSDPGQGVVNEQFF
DNA: TGTGCCAGTAGTGACCCGGGACAGGGAGTCGTCAATGAGCAGTTCTTC

size: .
D: TRBD2
V: TRBV20-1
J: TRBJ2-5
CDR3: CSARPRGIQETQYF
DNA: TGCAGTGCTAGGCCGCGGGGGATCCAAGAGACCCAGTACTTC

size: many
D: .
V: TRBV5-1
J: TRBJ2-5
CDR3: CASSLGGVQETQYF
DNA: TGCGCCAGCAGCTTGGGGGGAGTCCAAGAGACCCAGTACTTC

size: .
D: TRBD1
V: TRBV4-1
J: TRBJ1-1
CDR3: CASSLHRGRDTEAFF
DNA: TGCGCCAGCAGCCTACACAGGGGGCGAGACACTGAAGCTTTCTTT

size: .
D: TRBD1
V: TRBV5-1
J: TRBJ1-1
CDR3: CASSGSRGRIPNTEAFF
DNA: TGCGCCAGCAGCGGATCAAGGGGGCGGATTCCTAACACTGAAGCTTTCTTT

size: many
D: TRBD1
V: TRBV25-1
J: TRBJ2-5
CDR3: CASSVRDSKETQYF
DNA: TGTGCCAGCAGTGTGAGGGACAGTAAAGAGACCCAGTACTTC

size: few
D: .
V: TRBV30
J: TRBJ2-1
CDR3: CACDLGQYNEQFF
DNA: TGTGCCTGTGATCTCGGACAGTACAATGAGCAGTTCTTC

size: few
D: .
V: TRBV28
J: TRBJ2-7
CDR3: CAIRSGAPTYEQYF
DNA: TGTGCCATCAGAAGCGGCGCCCCGACTTACGAGCAGTACTTC

size: few
D: .
V: TRBV29-1
J: TRBJ2-1
CDR3: CSVEDPGVPSYNEQFF
DNA: TGCAGCGTTGAAGATCCGGGGGTTCCCTCCTACAATGAGCAGTTCTTC

size: .
D: .
V: TRBV30
J: TRBJ1-1
CDR3: CAWSVQLGGTEAFF
DNA: TGTGCCTGGAGTGTACAGTTGGGAGGAACTGAAGCTTTCTTT

size: few
D: .
V: TRBV5-1
J: TRBJ2-1
CDR3: CASGEEYNEQFF
DNA: TGCGCCAGCGGGGAGGAGTACAATGAGCAGTTCTTC

size: many
D: TRBD1
V: TRBV6-1
J: TRBJ1-5
CDR3: CASSGQGPQPQHF
DNA: TGTGCCAGCAGTGGACAGGGTCCTCAGCCCCAGCATTTT

size: few
D: .
V: TRBV20-1
J: TRBJ2-7
CDR3: CSARERGPYYEQYF
DNA: TGCAGTGCTAGAGAGCGGGGTCCCTACTACGAGCAGTACTTC

size: few
D: .
V: TRBV28
J: TRBJ2-7
CDR3: CASSLYGRYEQYF
DNA: TGTGCCAGCAGTTTGTATGGGCGCTACGAGCAGTACTTC

size: .
D: .
V: TRBV20-1
J: TRBJ2-5
CDR3: CSARDGYRETQYF
DNA: TGCAGTGCTAGAGATGGGTATAGAGAGACCCAGTACTTC

size: once
D: .
V: TRBV28
J: TRBJ2-5
CDR3: CASSWGTLREETQYF
DNA: TGTGCCAGCAGTTGGGGGACCCTAAGGGAAGAGACCCAGTACTTC

size: .
D: .
V: TRBV24-1
J: TRBJ2-2
CDR3: CATSESPNTGELFF
DNA: TGTGCCACCAGTGAAAGCCCGAACACCGGGGAGCTGTTTTTT

size: few
D: .
V: TRBV11-2
J: TRBJ2-3
CDR3: CASRDSDPTDTQYF
DNA: TGTGCCAGCAGAGATAGCGATCCCACAGATACGCAGTATTTT

size: many
D: .
V: TRBV2
J: TRBJ1-2
CDR3: CASNQRSHGYTF
DNA: TGTGCCAGTAACCAGAGAAGCCATGGCTACACCTTC

size: many
D: .
V: TRBV28
J: TRBJ1-5
CDR3: CASKWGAAGQPQHF
DNA: TGTGCCAGCAAATGGGGGGCGGCGGGTCAGCCCCAGCATTTT